Below are 28 T cell receptor beta chains sequenced from a single sample in a study of cytomegalovirus exposure and HLA in healthy donors. Amplification used 60 Vbeta primers and 13 Jbeta primers. Sequenced by immunoSEQ multiplex PCR; TCRdb stores in-frame clones only, minus some. This sample's table reports about 110,000 clones. The specimen sequenced was PBMCs. The receptors here all came from a man younger than 40 in good health and CMV-seronegative.

This sequence joins TRBV6-5 and TRBJ2-3, with D perhaps TRBD2 (5 bases). Trimming left V 0 bases short and J 3 bases short, with 13 bases between. There are 16 residues in the CDR3. CDR1 and CDR2 (germline): MNHEY, SVGAGI. The CDR3 protein is CASSYSYSGYTDTQYF. CDR3 in DNA: TGTGCCAGCAGTTACTCGTACTCGGGGTATACAGATACGCAGTATTTT.

The CDR3 here is CASSLTGGPYEQYF. The CDR3 bases are TGTGCCAGCAGTTTGACGGGGGGACCCTACGAGCAGTACTTC. V usage is TRBV6-1 and J usage is TRBJ2-7, with 7 nucleotides matching TRBD2. After removal of 5 bases from V and 2 bases from J, the junction contained 6 bases not matched to a gene. CDR3 size: 14 residues. Looked up from germline, CDR1 is MNHNS and CDR2 is SASEGT.

The chain combines TRBV6-5 with TRBJ2-3, with D possibly being TRBD2 (6 bases). The CDR3 contains 15 residues. Germline loops: CDR1 MNHEY, CDR2 SVGAGI. V was clipped by 5 bases and J by 4 bases, with 16 bases between them. Here the CDR3 reads CASSRGTAGADTQYF. CDR3 DNA: TGTGCCAGCAGTAGGGGAACAGCGGGCGCAGATACGCAGTATTTT.

This sequence joins TRBV5-1 and TRBJ1-4; 8 nucleotides line up with TRBD1. The ends lost 4 bases at V and 8 bases at J; junction bases unmatched: 10. CDR1 SGHRS and CDR2 YFSETQ come from the germline V gene. The CDR3 extends over 15 amino acids. Written as DNA, the CDR3 is TGCGCCAGCAGCCCGAGCCAGGGGGCGGAGGAAAAACTGTTTTTT. Protein sequence: CASSPSQGAEEKLFF.

With regard to this clone: The junction departs from the called germline gene at one end, perhaps through a read error. The same CDR3 can be traced to other DNA sequences in this sample. The V and J genes are TRBV5-4 and TRBJ2-7, with 12 bases identical to TRBD1. This CDR3 comprises 15 residues. CDR1 SGHNT and CDR2 YYREEE come from the germline V gene (reference sequence). CDR3 coding DNA: TGTGCCAGCAGCAAGGGACAGGGGGCTTCCTACGAGCAGTATTTC. The encoded protein is CASSKGQGASYEQYF.

The chain employs TRBV2 and TRBJ2-7; 9 nucleotides line up with TRBD1. The junction had 7 bases not matched to a gene; V was cut back by 6 bases and J by 7 bases. Germline-derived CDR1 and CDR2 are SNHLY and FYNNEI. The CDR3 sequence is 13 residues long. CDR3 region: CASRAQGAGEQYF. CDR3 coding DNA: TGTGCCAGCAGGGCACAGGGGGCGGGAGAGCAGTACTTC.

As concerns this clone: Other DNA sequences in this specimen translate into the identical CDR3. J is TRBJ1-5 and V is TRBV5-1, with TRBD1 matching 8 bases. Germline CDR1 and CDR2: SGHRS and YFSETQ. The trim removed 4 bases at V and 6 bases at J, leaving 6 bases unmatched. The CDR3 covers 14 residues. CDR3 region: CASSPDRGGQPQHF. In DNA, the CDR3 is TGCGCCAGCAGCCCCGACAGGGGAGGTCAGCCCCAGCATTTT. The full variable domain, rest sourced from reference TRBV5-1 and TRBJ1-5, is KAGVTQTPRYLIKTRGQQVTLSCSPISGHRSVSWYQQTPGQGLQFLFEYFSETQRNKGNFPGRFSGRQFSNSRSEMNVSTLELGDSALYLCASSPDRGGQPQHFGDGTRLSIL.

The chain employs TRBV7-2 and TRBJ2-3; 8 bases map to TRBD1. The trim removed 6 bases at V and 0 bases at J, leaving 14 bases unmatched. The CDR3 consists of 18 residues. Germline-derived CDR1 and CDR2 are SGHTA and FQGNSA. The CDR3: CASRAAGGVRTSTDTQYF. The CDR3 coding sequence is TGTGCCAGCAGGGCAGCAGGGGGCGTAAGGACTAGCACAGATACGCAGTATTTT.

The chain employs TRBV30 and TRBJ2-3, with D maybe TRBD1 (5 bases). V was cut by 3 bases and J by 2 bases, with 12 bases left in between. The length of the CDR3 is 14 residues. Per germline, CDR1 GTSNPN and CDR2 SVGIG (reference sequence). CDR3 DNA: TGTGCCTGGAGACCTGCAGGGCTCACAGATACGCAGTATTTT. Encoded protein: CAWRPAGLTDTQYF.

V usage is TRBV4-2 and J usage is TRBJ1-1, with 9 bases fitting TRBD1. Losses at the gene ends were 4 bases for V and 1 base for J; bases not matched to a gene: 1. CDR1 is LGHNA and CDR2 is YNFKEQ in the germline V gene. The CDR3 loop spans 14 amino acids. DNA of the CDR3: TGTGCCAGCAGCCGGGACAGGGAGAACACTGAAGCTTTCTTT. It is translated as CASSRDRENTEAFF.

The gene calls are TRBV11-3 and TRBJ2-3, with no clear D. The V and J ends lost 4 bases and 5 bases respectively, with 13 bases between them. CDR3 length equals 14 residues. The germline gives CDR1 SGHNT, CDR2 YENEEA. CDR3 sequence (DNA): TGTGCCAGCAGCTCCCCACCTCGAGGAGATACGCAGTATTTT. Its translation is CASSSPPRGDTQYF.

The chain joins TRBV11-2 to TRBJ1-6, with D possibly matching TRBD1 (5 bases). V was trimmed by 8 bases and J by 10 bases, leaving 24 bases between them. The CDR3 covers 16 residues. CDR1 is SGHAT and CDR2 is FQNNGV in the germline V gene. As DNA, the CDR3 is TGTGCCAGCGGCACGCGGGACGGCCTAGTCCGATCACCCCTCCACTTT. This codes for CASGTRDGLVRSPLHF. The full variable domain, rest sourced from reference TRBV11-2 and TRBJ1-6, is EAGVAQSPRYKIIEKRQSVAFWCNPISGHATLYWYQQILGQGPKLLIQFQNNGVVDDSQLPKDRFSAERLKGVDSTLKIQPAKLEDSAVYLCASGTRDGLVRSPLHFGNGTRLTVT.

The chain uses TRBV14 and TRBJ1-5; D possibly corresponds to TRBD1 (6 bases). Germline V gene sequence: CDR1 SGHDN, CDR2 FVKESK. The CDR3 sequence is 13 residues long. V dropped 4 bases and J dropped 5 bases, with 9 bases sitting between them. CDR3 sequence: CASSRGGDQPQHF. The CDR3 DNA reads as TGTGCCAGCAGCCGAGGGGGGGATCAGCCCCAGCATTTT.

V gene TRBV4-1 combines with J gene TRBJ2-1; 8 bases match TRBD2. V was clipped by 0 bases and J by 6 bases; unmatched bases: 7. This CDR3 spans 16 amino acids. Germline CDR1 reads MGHRA; CDR2 reads YSYEKL. CDR3 region: CASSQDGRGVLNEQFF. In nucleotides, the CDR3 is TGCGCCAGCAGCCAAGACGGGAGGGGCGTGCTCAATGAGCAGTTCTTC.

The V call is TRBV5-4, the J call TRBJ2-5, with 8 bases fitting TRBD1. The CDR3 is 15 residues long. From germline, CDR1 is SGHNT and CDR2 YYREEE (reference sequence). With 5 bases clipped from V and 0 bases from J, the junction kept 6 bases outside the gene matches. CDR3 nucleotides: TGTGCCAGCAGTTCAGGGGGCCTGTACCAAGAGACCCAGTACTTC. Translated, it gives CASSSGGLYQETQYF.

V usage is TRBV6-1 and J usage is TRBJ1-4; 9 bases align to TRBD1. Per germline, CDR1 MNHNS and CDR2 SASEGT. The V gene end was trimmed by 6 bases and the J gene end by 8 bases; junction bases not matched to a gene: 4. CDR3 length: 13 amino acids. The CDR3 is CASSRDREEKLFF. CDR3 in DNA: TGTGCCAGCAGCCGGGACAGGGAGGAAAAACTGTTTTTT.

This sequence joins TRBV7-3 and TRBJ2-3, with TRBD2 as a possible D gene (5 bases). CDR1 is SGHTA, CDR2 FQGTGA, per germline. There are 14 residues in the CDR3. The V end was cut by 1 base, the J end by 6 bases, with 11 bases between. CDR3 in DNA: TGTGCCAGCAGCTTAAGGAGGCCCGGGGATACGCAGTATTTT. Residues: CASSLRRPGDTQYF.

The genes are TRBV5-6 and TRBJ1-6, with unresolved D. From germline, CDR1 is SGHDT and CDR2 YYEEEE. V lost 0 bases and J lost 9, with 13 bases in between. The CDR3 is 15 residues long. The CDR3 nucleotides read TGTGCCAGCAGCTTGGGGGCCCAGTTAGGTTCACCCCTCCACTTT. This encodes CASSLGAQLGSPLHF.

V and J are TRBV30 and TRBJ1-5; D is possibly TRBD1 (5 bases). The germline V gene encodes CDR1 GTSNPN and CDR2 SVGIG (reference sequence). V was shortened by 0 bases and J by 5 bases, with 11 bases between the two germline ends. The length of the CDR3 is 14 residues. The CDR3 protein is CAWSVRQGDQPQHF. The CDR3 region has the DNA TGTGCCTGGAGTGTACGTCAGGGCGATCAGCCCCAGCATTTT.

The rearrangement uses TRBV15 and TRBJ2-1; 10 nucleotides line up with TRBD2. Unmatched junction bases numbered 14, after V lost 0 bases and J lost 0 bases. From germline, CDR1 is LNHNV and CDR2 YYDKDF (reference sequence). The CDR3 is 21 residues long. As DNA, the CDR3 is TGTGCCACCAGCAGAGATCTCCCCCTAGCGGGGGAGGCAAGCTCCTACAATGAGCAGTTCTTC. The encoded protein is CATSRDLPLAGEASSYNEQFF.

DNA for the CDR3: TGTGCCAGCTCACCGGGACAGGGTCAAGAGACCCAGTACTTC. Amino acids: CASSPGQGQETQYF. J is TRBJ2-5 and V is TRBV18; 9 bases agree with TRBD1. The CDR3 contains 14 residues. Germline trimming cut 3 bases from V and 2 bases from J; bases unmatched to any gene: 1. Germline-derived CDR1 and CDR2 are KGHSH and LQKENI.

The genes are TRBV30 and TRBJ1-6, with 7 bases lining up with TRBD1. V lost 7 bases and J lost 5; bases outside the gene matches: 11. The germline V gene has CDR1 GTSNPN and CDR2 SVGIG (reference sequence). The CDR3 totals 15 residues. The CDR3 region is CASKTRDSHNSPLHF. CDR3 coding DNA: TGTGCCTCCAAGACCCGGGACAGTCATAATTCACCCCTCCACTTT. The variable domain in full, completed from reference TRBV30 and TRBJ1-6, reads SQTIHQWPATLVQPVGSPLSLECTVEGTSNPNLYWYRQAAGRGLQLLFYSVGIGQISSEVPQNLSASRPQDRQFILSSKKLLLSDSGFYLCASKTRDSHNSPLHFGNGTRLTVT.

The V gene is TRBV4-1, the J gene TRBJ2-7; 8 positions match TRBD2. Germline loops: CDR1 MGHRA, CDR2 YSYEKL. The junction had 7 bases not matched to a gene; V was cut back by 0 bases and J by 0 bases. The CDR3 runs to 17 residues. The CDR3 region has the DNA TGCGCCAGCAGCCAAGATCCCGAGCGGGGGAACTCCTACGAGCAGTACTTC. It codes for CASSQDPERGNSYEQYF.

The chain links TRBV27 to TRBJ2-1; tentatively, D is TRBD1 (6 bases). V lost 4 bases to trimming and J lost 2 bases, with 12 bases between them. This CDR3 comprises 15 residues. The germline V gene encodes CDR1 MNHEY and CDR2 SMNVEV (reference sequence). Here the CDR3 reads CASSWGQGPYNEQFF. Written as DNA, the CDR3 is TGTGCCAGCAGTTGGGGGCAGGGGCCCTACAATGAGCAGTTCTTC.

The V gene is TRBV10-3, the J gene TRBJ2-7; D may be TRBD2 (5 bases). The CDR3 covers 12 residues. Germline-derived CDR1 and CDR2 are ENHRY and SYGVKD. The V end was cut by 7 bases, the J end by 4 bases, with 11 bases between. The DNA of the CDR3 is TGTGCCATCAAAGAAGGCGGGTACGAGCAGTACTTC. Amino acid sequence: CAIKEGGYEQYF.

The CDR3 sequence: CASSVGQGLGGNTIYF. The CDR3 coding sequence is TGCGCCAGCAGCGTCGGACAGGGTCTCGGAGGAAACACCATATATTTT. The chain joins TRBV5-1 to TRBJ1-3, with 8 bases aligning to TRBD1. The CDR3 runs to 16 residues. Losses at the gene ends were 4 bases for V and 4 bases for J; bases not matched to a gene: 10. Germline values: CDR1 SGHRS, CDR2 YFSETQ.

This chain connects TRBV5-1 to TRBJ2-7, with D tentatively TRBD2 (6 bases). The CDR3 sequence is 15 residues long. Germline values: CDR1 SGHRS, CDR2 YFSETQ. V was clipped by 2 bases and J by 2 bases, with 14 bases between them. The CDR3 protein is CASSFGGELPYEQYF. The CDR3 region has the DNA TGCGCCAGCAGCTTTGGAGGGGAGCTCCCCTACGAGCAGTACTTC.

The chain employs TRBV10-3 and TRBJ1-1; the match to TRBD1 covers 8 bases. V lost 3 bases, J lost 11 bases, and 5 bases stayed unmatched. Germline lookup yields CDR1 ENHRY and CDR2 SYGVKD. This CDR3 has 12 residues. The CDR3 is CAISESRGPAFF. The CDR3, as DNA: TGTGCCATCAGTGAATCCAGGGGGCCGGCTTTCTTT.